This T cell receptor (beta chain) came from a study of shared clonotypes between healthy human individuals. V was clipped by 4 bases and J by 2 bases; unmatched bases: 9. Per the germline V gene, CDR1 is MDHEN and CDR2 is SYDVKM. The CDR3 is 16 amino acids. Deep was the level at which the assay was run. Generated by immunoSEQ multiplex PCR, the TCRdb table keeps only in-frame clones and is missing some. The sample has around 550,000 clones, about 95% seen once. Recent vaccinations or acute infections were absent in the healthy HIV-negative adult donors. This sequence joins TRBV28 and TRBJ1-2, with 8 nucleotides matching TRBD1. Sequenced: naive CD4+ T cells sorted from blood. Subset meaning: CD45RA+ positively selected. The receptor comes from a woman aged 25 to 45 in good health. The CDR3 DNA reads as TGTGCCAGCAGTTCGCAGGGGGCCGGGGCGAACTATGGCTACACCTTC. Amino acids: CASSSQGAGANYGYTF.